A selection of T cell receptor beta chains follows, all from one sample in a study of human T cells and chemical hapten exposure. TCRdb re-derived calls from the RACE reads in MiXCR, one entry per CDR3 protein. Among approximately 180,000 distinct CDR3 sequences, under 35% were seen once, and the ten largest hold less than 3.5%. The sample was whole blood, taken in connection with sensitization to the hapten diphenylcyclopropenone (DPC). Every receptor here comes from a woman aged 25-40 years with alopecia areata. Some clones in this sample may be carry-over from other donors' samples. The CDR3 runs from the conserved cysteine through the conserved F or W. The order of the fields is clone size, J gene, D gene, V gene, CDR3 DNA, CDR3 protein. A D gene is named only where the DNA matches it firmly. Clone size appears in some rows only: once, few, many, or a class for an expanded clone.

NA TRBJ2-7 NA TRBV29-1 TGCAGCGTTGTGTTAACGAGCGCCGGGCAGTACTTC CSVVLTSAGQYF
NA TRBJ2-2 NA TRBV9 TGTGCCAGCAGCGTTCTCGGTTGGGCAGAGAACACCGGGGAGCTGTTTTTT CASSVLGWAENTGELFF
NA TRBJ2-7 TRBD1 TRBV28 TGTGCCAGCAGTGCAGGGGGCGCGATCCCCGAGCAGTACTTC CASSAGGAIPEQYF
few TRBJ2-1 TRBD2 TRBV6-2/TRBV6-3 TGTGCCAGCACCCTATTAGGGGCGGGAGGGCAGGCAGCGTACAATGAGCAGTTCTTC CASTLLGAGGQAAYNEQFF
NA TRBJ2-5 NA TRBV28 TGTGCCAGCAGTTTAAGGTCGTCGGGGGAAGAGACCCAGTACTTC CASSLRSSGEETQYF
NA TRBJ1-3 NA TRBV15 TGTGCCACCAGCAGAGTGACAGCTGGAAACACCATATATTTT CATSRVTAGNTIYF
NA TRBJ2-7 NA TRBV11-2 TGTGCCAGCAGCCCGATAAACCGGGCCAGGCGCCGAGCGCCTGGTTACGAGCAGTACTTC CASSPINRARRRAPGYEQYF
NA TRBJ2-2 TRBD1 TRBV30 TGTGCCTGGAGGAATGACAGGGTCGGGACCGGGGAGCTGTTTTTT CAWRNDRVGTGELFF
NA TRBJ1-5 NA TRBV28 TGTGCCAGCACCACCCCGTCGGCCCAGCATTTT CASTTPSAQHF
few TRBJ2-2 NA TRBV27 TGTGCCAGCAGTACAAGCGTGGGCGGGGAGCTGTTTTTT CASSTSVGGELFF
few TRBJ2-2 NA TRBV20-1 TGCAGTGCTAGAGATCATAGGGGTGGAGCCGGGGAGCTGTTTTTT CSARDHRGGAGELFF
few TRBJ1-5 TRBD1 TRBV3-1 TGTGCCAGCAGCCCTGGACAGGCCCCTTCTCAGCCCCAGCATTTT CASSPGQAPSQPQHF
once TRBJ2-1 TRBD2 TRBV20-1 TGCAGTGCTAGAGGGCTGGATTTCCTAGCGGGAGGTTACAATGAGCAGTTCTTC CSARGLDFLAGGYNEQFF
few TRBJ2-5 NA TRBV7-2 TGTGCCAGCAGCTTAAACGCCTTGGCGATCCAAGAGACCCAGTACTTC CASSLNALAIQETQYF
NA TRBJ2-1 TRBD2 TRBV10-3 TGTGCCATCGGTGGGTCTAGCGGGACGTACAATGAGCAGTTCTTC CAIGGSSGTYNEQFF
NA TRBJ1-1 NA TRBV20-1 TGCAGTGCTAGTGGTTTTGACAGCCGGGAAGCTTCCTTT CSASGFDSREASF
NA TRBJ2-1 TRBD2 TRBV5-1 TGCGCCAGCAGCCCGACAGCGGGAACCTACAATGAGCAGTTCTTC CASSPTAGTYNEQFF
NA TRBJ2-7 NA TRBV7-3 TGTGCCAGCAGCTTGTTCCCTGGGGAATACGAGCAGTACTTC CASSLFPGEYEQYF
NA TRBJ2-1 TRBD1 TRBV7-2 TGTGCCAGCAGCGGGAACCCGGGACAGCGACAGTTCTTC CASSGNPGQRQFF
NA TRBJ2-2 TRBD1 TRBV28 TGTGCCAGCAGTTTATCCGGGACAGGGAGGACCGGGGAGCTGTTTTTT CASSLSGTGRTGELFF
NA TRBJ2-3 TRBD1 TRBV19 TGTGCCAGTACCCCGGGACAGGGTCCCTCTCGACAGTATTTT CASTPGQGPSRQYF
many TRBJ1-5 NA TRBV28 TGTGCCAGCAGTTTAGCGGGGGGGAATCAGCCCCAGCATTTT CASSLAGGNQPQHF
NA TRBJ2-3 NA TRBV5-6 TGTGCCAGCAGCCCGTCTCGCGGAGCAGATACGCAGTATTTT CASSPSRGADTQYF
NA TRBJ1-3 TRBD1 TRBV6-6 TGTGCCAGCAGGAGGAGGGGGCCTGGAAACACCATATATTTT CASRRRGPGNTIYF
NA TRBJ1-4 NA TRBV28 TGTGCCAGTGGCCGCGGGGGTGAAAAACTGTTTTTT CASGRGGEKLFF
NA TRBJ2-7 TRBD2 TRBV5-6 TGTGCCAGCAGCTTGGGGCTAGCGGACGTCTACGAGCAGTACTTC CASSLGLADVYEQYF
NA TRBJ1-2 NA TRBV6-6 TGTGCCAGCAGTGAGCCTGGGGCGTGGGGCTATGGCTACACCTTC CASSEPGAWGYGYTF
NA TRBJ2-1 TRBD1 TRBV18 TGTGCCAGCTCACCACGCCCGGACAGGGGGGATGAGCAGTTCTTC CASSPRPDRGDEQFF
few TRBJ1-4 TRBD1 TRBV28 TGTGCCAGCAGTTTATCGGGACAGGGGGTTAATGAAAAACTGTTTTTT CASSLSGQGVNEKLFF
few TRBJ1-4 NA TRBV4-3 TGCGCCAGCAGCCAAGATCTTCGGGATGAAAAACTGTTTTTT CASSQDLRDEKLFF
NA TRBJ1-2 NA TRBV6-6 TGTGCCAGCAATCACTGGGAGGACTATGGCTACACCTTC CASNHWEDYGYTF
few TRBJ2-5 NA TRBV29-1 TGCAGCGTTGTGGGCTGGGAGGAGACCCAGTACTTC CSVVGWEETQYF
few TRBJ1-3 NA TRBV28 TGTGCCAGCAGCCCCGGTTCTGGAAACACCATATATTTT CASSPGSGNTIYF
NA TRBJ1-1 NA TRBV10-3 TGTGCCATCAGTGAGCCCCCGGGGAACACTGAAGCTTTCTTT CAISEPPGNTEAFF
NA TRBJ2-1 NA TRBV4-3 TGCGCCAGCAGCCAACAGCGGTGGACGGCTAACAATGAGCGGTTCTTC CASSQQRWTANNERFF
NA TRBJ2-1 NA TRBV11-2 TGTGCCAGCAGCCCCCGGATTAACAATGAGCAGTTCTTC CASSPRINNEQFF
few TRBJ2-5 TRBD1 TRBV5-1 TGCGCCAGCAGCTTGGGCGACAGGGGACGGGTTGAGACCCAGTACTTC CASSLGDRGRVETQYF
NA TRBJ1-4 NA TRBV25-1 TGTGCCAGCAGTGAATTCACTAATGAAAAACTGTTTTTT CASSEFTNEKLFF
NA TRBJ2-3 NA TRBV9 TGTGCCAGCAGCGTAAATCCTCAAAGCACAGATACGCAGTATTTT CASSVNPQSTDTQYF
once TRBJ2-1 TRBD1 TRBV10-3 TGTGCCATCGGGACAGGGGACCTCAACAATGAGCAGTTCTTC CAIGTGDLNNEQFF
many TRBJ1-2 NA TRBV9 TGTGCCAGCAGCGTAGTGGGGGGCGCGGATGGCTACACCTTC CASSVVGGADGYTF
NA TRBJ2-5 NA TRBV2 TGTGCCAGCAGTGAGACCGGGGAGACCCAGTACTTC CASSETGETQYF
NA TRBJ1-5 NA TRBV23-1 TGCGCCAGCAGTCCTGGGCCGAGGGGAATTCAGCCCCAGCATTTT CASSPGPRGIQPQHF
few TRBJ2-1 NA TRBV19 TGTGCCAGTAGTGTCCGCCAGGGTCCCTACAATGAGCAGTTCTTC CASSVRQGPYNEQFF
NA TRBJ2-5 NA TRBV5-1 TGCGCCAGCCGCGGGCACATCCAAGAGACCCAGTACTTC CASRGHIQETQYF
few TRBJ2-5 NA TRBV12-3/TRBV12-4 TGTGCCAGCAGTAACTCAGGGGCGCAAGAGACCCAGTACTTC CASSNSGAQETQYF
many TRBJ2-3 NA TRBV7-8 TGTGCCAGCACCCTAGAGGGACAAAGCACAGATACGCAGTATTTT CASTLEGQSTDTQYF
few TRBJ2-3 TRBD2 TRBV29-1 TGCAGCGTCTCCCTCGGGACTACCCGCACAGATACGCAGTATTTT CSVSLGTTRTDTQYF
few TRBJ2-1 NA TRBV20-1 TGCAGTGCTAGAGATCTCGGGCGGGGTTACAATGAGCAGTTCTTC CSARDLGRGYNEQFF
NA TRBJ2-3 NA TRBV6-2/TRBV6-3 TGTGCCAGCACCACTCTAGGCGGGACGCAGTATTTT CASTTLGGTQYF